A single sample gave rise to the 8 T cell receptor beta chains below, sequenced in a study of T-cell reconstitution after alpha-beta-depleted transplantation in children. Preparation of the TCRbeta library was carried out with unique molecular identifiers. Each CDR3 protein is one row after TCRdb ran MiXCR on the PCR reads. Found here are approximately 500,000 distinct CDR3 sequences, roughly a tenth of them singletons; the top ten hold 2% to 2.5%. The sequencing used PBMCs, collected before TCRalphabeta/CD19-depleted stem cell transplant. These receptor sequences come from a child under 10 years old with inherited bone marrow failure, due to receive a stem cell transplant.

This clonotype was recorded many times. The chain carries TRBV6-5 and TRBJ2-3, with D possibly TRBD1 on 6 matching bases. The length of the CDR3 is 12 residues. Germline V lookup: CDR1 MNHEY, CDR2 SVGAGI. Trimming shortened V by 6 bases and J by 6 bases, and 10 bases separated the two germline ends. The CDR3 loop reads CASRSQGDTQYF. Written as DNA, the CDR3 is TGTGCCAGCAGGTCCCAGGGGGATACGCAGTATTTT.

At least ten counts were recorded for this clonotype. The chain recombines TRBV9 with TRBJ1-1; no clear D. Germline V CDR1 and CDR2: SGDLS, YYNGEE. The CDR3 is made up of 13 amino acids. Trimming removed 0 bases from V and 1 base from J, with 4 bases in between. CDR3 nucleotide sequence: TGTGCCAGCAGCGTAGCTGCGAACACTGAAGCTTTCTTT. Residues: CASSVAANTEAFF. Complete variable domain (other parts from reference TRBV9 and TRBJ1-1): DSGVTQTPKHLITATGQRVTLRCSPRSGDLSVYWYQQSLDQGLQFLIQYYNGEERAKGNILERFSAQQFPDLHSELNLSSLELGDSALYFCASSVAANTEAFFGQGTRLTVV.

This clonotype was counted ten times or more. The rearrangement joins TRBV7-2 to TRBJ2-7; D might be TRBD2 (6 bases). The CDR3 is 14 amino acids. With 1 base removed from V and 3 bases from J, the gap between germline ends came to 10 bases. Germline lookup yields CDR1 SGHTA and CDR2 FQGNSA. This CDR3 reads CASSLGGDLYEQYF. The CDR3 region has the DNA TGTGCCAGCAGCTTAGGCGGGGACCTCTACGAGCAGTACTTC.

In this sample, this clonotype turned up a few times. Relative to the germline gene, one junction end is altered; a read error may explain this. The chain is built from TRBV20-1 and TRBJ2-7; 12 bases align to TRBD2. This CDR3 comprises 16 residues. Germline CDR1 reads DFQATT; CDR2 reads SNEGSKA (reference sequence). CDR3 loop: CCARSLLAGGPWEQYF. The CDR3 nucleotides read TGCTGTGCTAGATCCCTCCTAGCGGGAGGGCCGTGGGAGCAGTACTTC.

The table lists this clonotype with many counts. The rearrangement links TRBV29-1 to TRBJ2-5, with unresolved D. The germline CDR1 and CDR2 sequences are SQVTM and ANQGSEA. The CDR3 spans 13 residues. The V end was cut by 2 bases, the J end by 2 bases, with 9 bases between. The CDR3 loop is CSVERQVQETQYF. DNA for the CDR3: TGCAGCGTTGAACGGCAGGTACAAGAGACCCAGTACTTC.

This clonotype occurred many times. The chain uses TRBV12-3 or TRBV12-4 and TRBJ2-7, with 8 bases matching TRBD1. Germline trimming cut 4 bases from V and 3 bases from J; bases unmatched to any gene: 5. The CDR3 extends over 14 amino acids. CDR3 coding DNA: TGTGCCAGCAGTTGGGGACAGGTGGGCTACGAGCAGTACTTC. This encodes CASSWGQVGYEQYF.

There are a few counts of this clonotype. The chain links TRBV4-3 to TRBJ2-5, with a tentative D call TRBD1 (6 bases). V was shortened by 0 bases and J by 5 bases, with 16 bases between the two germline ends. Germline V CDR1 and CDR2: LGHNA, YSLEER. CDR3 size: 16 residues. CDR3 in DNA: TGCGCCAGCAGCCAAGATCTGGCCAGGGGAGAGGAGACCCAGTACTTC. It translates to CASSQDLARGEETQYF.

This clonotype has a count of ten or more. This sequence joins TRBV5-1 and TRBJ2-2; 8 nucleotides match TRBD1. Germline-derived CDR1 and CDR2 are SGHRS and YFSETQ. The V segment lost 6 bases and the J segment 6 bases; nucleotides outside the gene matches: 13. This CDR3 comprises 16 residues. This CDR3 reads CASTHDRGRIPGELFF. The CDR3 DNA reads as TGCGCCAGCACCCATGACAGGGGCCGGATTCCCGGGGAGCTGTTTTTT.